This TCR beta chain was obtained from a study of blood T cells in healthy people across ages. For the study at large: Template-switching capture recovered about one barcoded beta molecule per two T cells.

CDR3 length equals 12 residues. The germline gives CDR1 WSHSY, CDR2 SAAADI. Trimming stripped 6 bases from V and 1 base from J, with 6 bases between. Study-wide findings and caveats: Naive CD4+ cell counts and diversity both ran higher in long-lived than in aged donors. A conclusive naive versus antigen-experienced comparison was prevented by the unsorted PBMCs.

Together with a sample-barcoded 5' primer, a J-beta primer mix was included in a second PCR lasting roughly 6 to 12 cycles. A tag from a template-switch adaptor with 12 random nucleotides marked each cDNA molecule. TCRdb independently ran MiXCR on the 5' RACE reads; one entry per CDR3 protein. The data contain around 870,000 distinct CDR3 sequences, less than 35% of them seen just once; the ten biggest clones take up 17%. This clonotype was seen ten or more times. Its antigen is not identified. The sequence derives from a woman aged 80 or over in good health. V usage is TRBV10-2 and J usage is TRBJ2-5; D could derive from TRBD1 or TRBD2 (5 bases each). The sample comprised blood. CDR3: CASRGPQETQYF. The CDR3 DNA reads as TGCGCCAGCAGGGGACCCCAAGAGACCCAGTACTTC.